This is a list of T cell receptor beta chains from one sample in a study of Graves' ophthalmopathy and Graves' hyperthyroidism. TCRdb ran MiXCR on the multiplex PCR reads and lists one entry per CDR3 protein. The profile shows 1 million to 1.3 million distinct CDR3 sequences, approximately 35% of them singletons. Sample: peripheral blood or thyroid tissue (not recorded which). The receptors were gathered from an adult man with Graves' hyperthyroidism. The CDR3 runs from the conserved cysteine through the conserved F or W. A D gene is named only where the DNA matches it firmly. Size values are once, few and many counts, or a class for expanded clones, and some rows have none.

d_gene: NA; v_gene: TRBV5-1; abundance: many; j_gene: TRBJ1-1; CDR3nt: TGCGCCAGCAGCTTGGGGGAACAGGGCAAGGGGACTGAAGCTTTCTTT; CDR3aa: CASSLGEQGKGTEAFF
d_gene: NA; v_gene: TRBV14; abundance: few; j_gene: TRBJ1-1; CDR3nt: TGTGCCAGCAGCCTTAAGGGAGGGTTGAACACTGAAGCTTTCTTT; CDR3aa: CASSLKGGLNTEAFF
d_gene: NA; v_gene: TRBV11-2; abundance: few; j_gene: TRBJ2-5; CDR3nt: TGTGCCAGCAGTTCAGGGTTGGTCCAAGAGACCCAGTACTTC; CDR3aa: CASSSGLVQETQYF
d_gene: NA; v_gene: TRBV6-5; abundance: NA; j_gene: TRBJ2-7; CDR3nt: TGTGCCAGCAGTTACGGGGGTTACTCCTACGAGCAGTACTTC; CDR3aa: CASSYGGYSYEQYF
d_gene: NA; v_gene: TRBV7-2; abundance: NA; j_gene: TRBJ2-7; CDR3nt: TGTGCCAGCACCCAGGGAGCTTACGAGCAGTACTTC; CDR3aa: CASTQGAYEQYF
d_gene: TRBD1; v_gene: TRBV7-9; abundance: many; j_gene: TRBJ2-7; CDR3nt: TGTGCCAGCAGCGCCACAGGGGGTGCCTCCTACGAGCAGTACTTC; CDR3aa: CASSATGGASYEQYF
d_gene: TRBD1; v_gene: TRBV29-1; abundance: NA; j_gene: TRBJ1-1; CDR3nt: TGCAGCGTTGCGACAGGGGGCAGGACTGAAGCTTTCTTT; CDR3aa: CSVATGGRTEAFF
d_gene: NA; v_gene: TRBV24-1; abundance: many; j_gene: TRBJ1-5; CDR3nt: TGTGCCACCGCACGGAAGGGAAGCAATCAGCCCCAGCATTTT; CDR3aa: CATARKGSNQPQHF
d_gene: TRBD2; v_gene: TRBV15; abundance: many; j_gene: TRBJ2-5; CDR3nt: TGTGCCACCAGCAGAGAGCGGGGGGCGGAGACCCAGTACTTC; CDR3aa: CATSRERGAETQYF
d_gene: NA; v_gene: TRBV24-1; abundance: many; j_gene: TRBJ1-1; CDR3nt: TGTGCCACCAGTGATTCCGACAGGGAAGCTTTCTTT; CDR3aa: CATSDSDREAFF
d_gene: NA; v_gene: TRBV2; abundance: many; j_gene: TRBJ2-5; CDR3nt: TGTGCCAGCAGCGCTGATCAGGGAACGGAGACCCAGTACTTC; CDR3aa: CASSADQGTETQYF
d_gene: TRBD1; v_gene: TRBV7-2; abundance: NA; j_gene: TRBJ1-5; CDR3nt: TGTGCCAGCAGCAGGCCGGGACAGGGCGAGACCCAGCATTTT; CDR3aa: CASSRPGQGETQHF
d_gene: NA; v_gene: TRBV6-2/TRBV6-3; abundance: few; j_gene: TRBJ1-5; CDR3nt: TGTGCCAGCAGTTACTCATTGTCCAGGCAATTCCCATCGCCCCAGCATTTT; CDR3aa: CASSYSLSRQFPSPQHF
d_gene: NA; v_gene: TRBV10-3; abundance: NA; j_gene: TRBJ1-6; CDR3nt: TGTGCCATCAGTGAGTCGGGGGTGGGCCTCCACTTT; CDR3aa: CAISESGVGLHF
d_gene: TRBD1; v_gene: TRBV30; abundance: few; j_gene: TRBJ1-3; CDR3nt: TGTGCCTGGGGGACAGGCGGAAACACCATATATTTT; CDR3aa: CAWGTGGNTIYF
d_gene: NA; v_gene: TRBV9; abundance: many; j_gene: TRBJ2-5; CDR3nt: TGTGCCAGCAGCGGGGGCCCCCAAGAGACCCAGTACTTC; CDR3aa: CASSGGPQETQYF
d_gene: TRBD2; v_gene: TRBV9; abundance: NA; j_gene: TRBJ2-6; CDR3nt: TGTGCCAGCAGCGTAGGGGGCGGGGGGGCCTACGTCCTGACTTTC; CDR3aa: CASSVGGGGAYVLTF
d_gene: NA; v_gene: TRBV5-1; abundance: many; j_gene: TRBJ1-4; CDR3nt: TGCGCCAGCAGGGAGGCAACTACTAATGAAAAACTGTTTTTT; CDR3aa: CASREATTNEKLFF
d_gene: NA; v_gene: TRBV12-3/TRBV12-4; abundance: few; j_gene: TRBJ1-2; CDR3nt: TGTGCCAGCAGTTTAACCAGCCCTGATAACTATGGCTACACCTTC; CDR3aa: CASSLTSPDNYGYTF
d_gene: NA; v_gene: TRBV20-1; abundance: many; j_gene: TRBJ2-5; CDR3nt: TGCAGTGCTAGAGTATGGGGGGATCCCCCAGAGACCCAGTACTTC; CDR3aa: CSARVWGDPPETQYF
d_gene: NA; v_gene: TRBV29-1; abundance: NA; j_gene: TRBJ1-6; CDR3nt: TGCAGTTCGACTCGGAATTCACCCCTCCACTTT; CDR3aa: CSSTRNSPLHF
d_gene: NA; v_gene: TRBV5-1; abundance: many; j_gene: TRBJ2-7; CDR3nt: TGCGCCAGCAATCCCGGGCCGAGCTCCTACGAGCAGTACTTC; CDR3aa: CASNPGPSSYEQYF
d_gene: TRBD1; v_gene: TRBV4-3; abundance: few; j_gene: TRBJ1-6; CDR3nt: TGCGCCAGCAGCCAGAGACAGGGAGGATTTACGATATCACCCCTCCACTTT; CDR3aa: CASSQRQGGFTISPLHF
d_gene: TRBD2; v_gene: TRBV5-1; abundance: NA; j_gene: TRBJ2-5; CDR3nt: TGCGCCAGCAGCTCGGGACTAGCGGCTACCCAAGAGACCCAGTACTTC; CDR3aa: CASSSGLAATQETQYF
d_gene: NA; v_gene: TRBV20-1; abundance: NA; j_gene: TRBJ2-7; CDR3nt: TGCAGTGCTAGGTCGTTTGAGGCGGGTGGGGGAGACGAGCAGTACTTC; CDR3aa: CSARSFEAGGGDEQYF